This TCR beta chain was sequenced in a study of tumor-infiltrating lymphocytes in primary liver carcinoma. With a constant-region primer, TCR beta cDNA was made from around 530 ng of total RNA. Libraries for TCR beta were built through three nested multiplex PCR rounds, which together made up a slightly modified ARM-PCR procedure. The first two PCR rounds, around 10 cycles each, used TRBV1-TRBV30 forward primers and a C-beta reverse primer. TCRdb reanalysed the multiplex PCR reads using MiXCR and keeps one entry per CDR3 protein. The data contain tens of thousands of distinct CDR3 sequences, over 60% of them singletons. The CDR3 loop spans 12 amino acids. Germline loops: CDR1 SEHNR, CDR2 FQNEAQ (reference sequence). Broader study findings: Compared with blood, tumor repertoires held significantly more in their top 250 clones.

Joint extraction of RNA and DNA used roughly 18-34 mg of bulk tissue that was unsorted. Surgeons treated the primary liver carcinoma of the patients by surgical resection. In regard to this clonotype: Its matching antigen is unknown. A junction end diverges from the germline sequence, so it may reflect a read error.

The chain recombines TRBV7-9 with TRBJ2-7; D is possibly TRBD1 (5 bases). This clonotype originated in a man aged 35 to 55 with primary liver carcinoma and hepatitis B virus infection. The sample comprised liver tumor tissue from sampling region 4. Subset here: tumor region T4, right-lateral pole. The CDR3 DNA is TGTGCCAGTAGCTGGACAAATTACGAGCAGTACTTC. The encoded protein is CASSWTNYEQYF. Based on the CDR3 plus reference TRBV7-9 and TRBJ2-7, the full variable domain is DTGVSQNPRHKITKRGQNVTFRCDPISEHNRLYWYRQTLGQGPEFLTYFQNEAQLEKSRLLSDRFSAERPKGSFSTLEIQRTEQGDSAMYLCASSWTNYEQYFGPGTRLTVT.